The clone carrying this T cell receptor (beta chain) was seen more than once but under ten times. Its antigen is still unknown. The sample comes from a study of T cells after yellow fever vaccination. Deletions cut 1 base from V and 7 bases from J, with 14 bases between. The germline V gene encodes CDR1 SGHRS and CDR2 YFSETQ. This CDR3 has 14 residues. Study-level findings and limits: Researchers noted that a small share of clonotypes showed up in both CD4 and CD8 compartments. In post-booster samples, most primary-vaccination clones reappeared (about 97% CD4, roughly 90% CD8).

TCRdb reprocessed the 5' RACE reads with MiXCR, giving one entry per CDR3 protein. The sample lists 300,000 or so distinct CDR3 sequences, 8.7% seen once, with around 3.3% in the top ten. The chain carries TRBV5-1 and TRBJ1-1, with D hard to call. The sample here was CD4+ T cells sorted from PBMCs, taken 5 days after the yellow fever booster vaccination. The receptor was isolated from a young man who received the YFV17D yellow fever vaccine. The chain's CDR3 is CASSLSPQESEAFF. In nucleotides, the CDR3 is TGCGCCAGCAGCTTGTCCCCGCAGGAGAGTGAAGCTTTCTTT.